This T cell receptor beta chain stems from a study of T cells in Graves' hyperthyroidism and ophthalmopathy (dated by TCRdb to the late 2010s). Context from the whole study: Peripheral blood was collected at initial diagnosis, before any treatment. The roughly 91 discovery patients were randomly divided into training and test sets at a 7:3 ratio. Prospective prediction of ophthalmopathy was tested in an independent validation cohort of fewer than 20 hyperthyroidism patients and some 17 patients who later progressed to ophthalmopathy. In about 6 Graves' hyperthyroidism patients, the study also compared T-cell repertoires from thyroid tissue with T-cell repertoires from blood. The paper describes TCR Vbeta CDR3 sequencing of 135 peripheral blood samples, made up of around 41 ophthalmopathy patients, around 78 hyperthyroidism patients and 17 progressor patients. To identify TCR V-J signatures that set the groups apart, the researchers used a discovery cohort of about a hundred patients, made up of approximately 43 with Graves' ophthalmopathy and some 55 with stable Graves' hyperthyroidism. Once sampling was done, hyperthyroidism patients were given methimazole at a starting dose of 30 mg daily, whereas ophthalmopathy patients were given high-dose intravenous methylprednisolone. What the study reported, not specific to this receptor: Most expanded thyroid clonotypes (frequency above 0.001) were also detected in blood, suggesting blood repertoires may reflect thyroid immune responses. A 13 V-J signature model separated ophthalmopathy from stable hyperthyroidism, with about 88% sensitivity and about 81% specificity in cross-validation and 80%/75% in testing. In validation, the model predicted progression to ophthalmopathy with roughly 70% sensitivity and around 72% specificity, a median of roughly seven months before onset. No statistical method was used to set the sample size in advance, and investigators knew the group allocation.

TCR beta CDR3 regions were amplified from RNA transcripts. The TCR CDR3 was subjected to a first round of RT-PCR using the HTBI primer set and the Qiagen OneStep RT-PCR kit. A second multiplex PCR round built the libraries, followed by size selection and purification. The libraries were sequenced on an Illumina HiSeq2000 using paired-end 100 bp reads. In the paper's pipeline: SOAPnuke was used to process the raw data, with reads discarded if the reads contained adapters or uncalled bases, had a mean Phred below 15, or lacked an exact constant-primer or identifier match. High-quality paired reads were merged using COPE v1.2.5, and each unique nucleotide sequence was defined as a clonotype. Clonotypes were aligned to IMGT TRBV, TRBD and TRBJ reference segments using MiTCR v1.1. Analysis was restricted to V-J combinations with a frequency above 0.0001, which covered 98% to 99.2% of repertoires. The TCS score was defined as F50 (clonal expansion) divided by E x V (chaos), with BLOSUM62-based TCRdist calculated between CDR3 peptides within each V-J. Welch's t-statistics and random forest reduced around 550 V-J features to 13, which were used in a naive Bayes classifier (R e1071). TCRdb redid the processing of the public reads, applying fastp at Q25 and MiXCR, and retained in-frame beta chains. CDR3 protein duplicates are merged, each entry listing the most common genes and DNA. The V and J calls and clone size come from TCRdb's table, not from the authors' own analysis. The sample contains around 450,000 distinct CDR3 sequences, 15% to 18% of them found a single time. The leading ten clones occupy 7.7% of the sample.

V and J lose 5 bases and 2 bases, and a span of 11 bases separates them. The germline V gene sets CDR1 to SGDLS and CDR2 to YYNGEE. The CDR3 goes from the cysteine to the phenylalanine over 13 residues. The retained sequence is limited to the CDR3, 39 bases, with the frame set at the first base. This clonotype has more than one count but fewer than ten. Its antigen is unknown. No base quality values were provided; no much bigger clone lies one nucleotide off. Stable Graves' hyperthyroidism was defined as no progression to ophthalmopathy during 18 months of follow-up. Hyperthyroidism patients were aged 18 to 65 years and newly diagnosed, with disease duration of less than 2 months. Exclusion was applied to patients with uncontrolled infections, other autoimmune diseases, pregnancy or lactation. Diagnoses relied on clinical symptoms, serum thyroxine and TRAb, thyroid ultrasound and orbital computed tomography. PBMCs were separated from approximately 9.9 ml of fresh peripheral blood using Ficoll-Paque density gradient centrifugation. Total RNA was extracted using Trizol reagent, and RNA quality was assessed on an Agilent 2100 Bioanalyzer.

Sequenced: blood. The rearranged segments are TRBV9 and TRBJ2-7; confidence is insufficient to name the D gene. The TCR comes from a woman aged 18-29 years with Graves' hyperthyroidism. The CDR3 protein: CASSPRLAYEQYF. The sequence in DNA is TGTGCCAGCAGTCCCAGGTTGGCCTACGAGCAGTACTTC.